The 27 T cell receptor beta chains in this list originate from one sample, sequenced in a study of cytomegalovirus exposure and HLA in healthy donors. Primers for the PCR totalled 60 Vbeta and 13 Jbeta. TCRdb's table, derived via immunoSEQ multiplex PCR, lists solely in-frame clones and lacks some. The data show 100,000 to 150,000 clones, roughly 66% seen once. The source material was PBMCs. These receptors were collected from a man aged 18 to 29 in good health and CMV-seronegative.

The genes are TRBV4-1 and TRBJ2-1, with 13 bases aligning to TRBD2. V gave up 1 base and J gave up 7 bases; unmatched junction bases: 4. This CDR3 has 16 amino acids. Germline assignment: CDR1 MGHRA and CDR2 YSYEKL. Here the CDR3 reads CASSQGMGLAGNEQFF. The DNA for the CDR3 is TGCGCCAGCAGCCAAGGGATGGGACTAGCGGGAAATGAGCAGTTCTTC.

The V call is TRBV9, the J call TRBJ2-4, with 7 bases aligning to TRBD1. CDR1 SGDLS and CDR2 YYNGEE come from the germline V gene. CDR3 length: 16 residues. With V trimmed by 4 bases and J by 0 bases, 7 bases remained unmatched. The CDR3: CASSSGQLLAKNIQYF. CDR3 bases: TGTGCCAGCAGCTCGGGACAGCTCCTAGCCAAAAACATTCAGTACTTC.

In regard to this clone: Germline is not matched at one junction end, which may reflect a read error. V gene TRBV28 combines with J gene TRBJ1-1; no definite D call. The CDR3 is made up of 15 amino acids. Germline V gene lookup returns CDR1 MDHEN and CDR2 SYDVKM. CDR3 sequence (DNA): TGTCCCAGCAGTCCACCGTTGTTGCGGGGCACTGAAGCTTTCTTT. As protein: CPSSPPLLRGTEAFF. Based on the CDR3 plus reference TRBV28 and TRBJ1-1, the full variable domain is DVKVTQSSRYLVKRTGEKVFLECVQDMDHENMFWYRQDPGLGLRLIYFSYDVKMKEKGDIPEGYSVSREKKERFSLILESASTNQTSMYLCPSSPPLLRGTEAFFGQGTRLTVV.

This sequence joins TRBV4-2 and TRBJ2-2; possibly TRBD1 for D (7 bases). Germline V gene data show CDR1 as LGHNA and CDR2 as YNFKEQ. V was shortened by 3 bases and J by 6 bases, with 38 bases between the two germline ends. CDR3 length: 23 amino acids. The CDR3 sequence: CASSHPREGGNRSDRTFAGELFF. Here the CDR3 DNA reads TGTGCCAGCAGCCATCCCCGCGAGGGGGGCAACAGGTCGGACAGGACCTTTGCCGGGGAGCTGTTTTTT.

This chain links TRBV7-2 with TRBJ1-2; 7 bases are a match to TRBD1. Germline-derived CDR1 and CDR2 are SGHTA and FQGNSA. This CDR3 region has 14 residues. V shed 4 bases, J shed 8 bases, and the junction held 10 bases outside the gene matches. The CDR3 is CASSSNPGRGGYTF. In DNA, the CDR3 is TGTGCCAGCAGCTCAAACCCCGGCAGGGGGGGCTACACCTTC.

The J gene is TRBJ2-2, the V gene TRBV5-1; possibly TRBD2 for D (6 bases). Germline loops: CDR1 SGHRS, CDR2 YFSETQ. With 2 bases removed from V and 6 bases from J, the gap between germline ends came to 11 bases. The CDR3 runs to 14 residues. CDR3 sequence (DNA): TGCGCCAGCAGCTTTCCATGGGAGGCCGGGGAGCTGTTTTTT. It codes for CASSFPWEAGELFF.

This clone was found a few times. This chain joins TRBV11-2 and TRBJ2-3; 9 bases line up with TRBD1. With V trimmed by 5 bases and J by 9 bases, 9 bases remained unmatched. Germline values: CDR1 SGHAT, CDR2 FQNNGV. The CDR3 runs to 14 residues. This CDR3 is CASSLGQGGWTQYF. The CDR3 DNA follows: TGTGCCAGCAGCCTGGGACAGGGAGGATGGACGCAGTATTTT.

The chain joins TRBV6-5 to TRBJ2-7; 9 bases map to TRBD1. Germline values: CDR1 MNHEY, CDR2 SVGAGI. Trimming took 0 bases from V and 4 from J; bases not matched to a gene: 4. The CDR3 consists of 15 residues. CDR3 in amino acids: CASSYSGTGSYEQYF. The CDR3 nucleotides are TGTGCCAGCAGTTACTCCGGGACAGGGAGTTACGAGCAGTACTTC.

This chain connects TRBV7-9 to TRBJ2-5; 7 bases fit TRBD1. Losses at the gene ends were 5 bases for V and 0 bases for J; bases not matched to a gene: 6. The CDR3 is made up of 15 amino acids. In germline, CDR1 is SEHNR, CDR2 FQNEAQ (reference sequence). In DNA, the CDR3 is TGTGCCAGCAGCCGGAAACAGGGGTACCAAGAGACCCAGTACTTC. It is translated as CASSRKQGYQETQYF.

Of note for this clone: The identical CDR3 is also encoded by other nucleotide sequences in the sample. The chain links TRBV15 to TRBJ2-3, with D unresolved. The germline CDR1 and CDR2 sequences are LNHNV and YYDKDF (reference sequence). CDR3 size: 13 residues. Trimming removed 0 bases at V and 5 bases at J, with 6 bases between. CDR3 in amino acids: CATSRDRGDTQYF. The CDR3 coding sequence is TGTGCCACCAGCAGAGATCGAGGAGATACGCAGTATTTT.

The CDR3 DNA is TGTGCCAGCAGCTTAGATGTGGGATGGCGGAGGATGAACACTGAAGCTTTCTTT. Its protein is CASSLDVGWRRMNTEAFF. The rearrangement joins TRBV11-2 to TRBJ1-1; no clear D gene. The V end was cut by 0 bases, the J end by 0 bases, with 17 bases between. This CDR3 has 18 residues. Germline V gives CDR1 SGHAT, CDR2 FQNNGV.

The rearrangement links TRBV2 to TRBJ1-2; 9 bases agree with TRBD1. V trimming: 6 bases; J trimming: 4 bases; junction bases outside the gene matches: 6. Germline V CDR1 and CDR2: SNHLY, FYNNEI. The CDR3 totals 14 residues. CDR3 loop: CASRPDRGSYGYTF. In nucleotides, the CDR3 is TGTGCCAGCAGGCCGGACAGGGGATCCTATGGCTACACCTTC.

This clone was observed a handful of times. The gene calls are TRBV7-6 and TRBJ1-1, with 7 bases identical to TRBD1. The CDR3 runs 14 residues. Unmatched junction bases numbered 1, after V lost 2 bases and J lost 1 base. Germline V CDR1 and CDR2: SGHVS, FNYEAQ. CDR3 coding DNA: TGTGCCAGCAGCTTACGACAGGGGAACACTGAAGCTTTCTTT. It translates to CASSLRQGNTEAFF.

In this sample, this clone turned up a few times. This chain joins TRBV25-1 and TRBJ2-2; maybe TRBD1 (5 bases). CDR3 length: 13 residues. Trimming shortened V by 6 bases and J by 3 bases, and 8 bases separated the two germline ends. Germline CDR1 and CDR2: MGHDK and SYGVNS. The CDR3 DNA sequence: TGTGCCAGCAGCCCCAGGGACACCGGGGAGCTGTTTTTT. Protein: CASSPRDTGELFF.

The CDR3 sequence: CASSLTGMSSYEQYF. The CDR3 DNA reads as TGCGCCAGCAGCCTGACAGGGATGAGCTCCTACGAGCAGTACTTC. The V and J genes are TRBV5-1 and TRBJ2-7; 7 positions match TRBD1. The CDR3 sequence is 15 residues long. The V segment lost 4 bases and the J segment 0 bases; nucleotides outside the gene matches: 7. Germline-derived CDR1 and CDR2 are SGHRS and YFSETQ.

The rearrangement links TRBV29-1 to TRBJ2-2; maybe TRBD2 (5 bases). The V gene's germline CDR1 is SQVTM and CDR2 ANQGSEA. V gave up 4 bases and J gave up 6 bases, with 12 bases separating them. CDR3 length: 13 amino acids. The CDR3 DNA follows: TGCAGCGTTGGAGGGTCGAGGGCCGGGGAGCTGTTTTTT. Translation gives CSVGGSRAGELFF.

The sample holds a few counts of this clone. The chain uses TRBV4-1 and TRBJ1-1; 7 positions agree with TRBD1. The CDR3 loop spans 15 amino acids. J gave up 1 base and V 3 bases, and 5 bases lay outside the gene matches. Germline V gene sequence: CDR1 MGHRA, CDR2 YSYEKL. The CDR3 DNA follows: TGCGCCAGCAGCCAGGGACAGCCGGGGAACACTGAAGCTTTCTTT. Amino acid sequence: CASSQGQPGNTEAFF.

The chain is built from TRBV30 and TRBJ2-1, with D perhaps TRBD1 (5 bases). The V end lost 0 bases, the J end lost 9 bases, and 6 bases lay between the germline ends. CDR1 is GTSNPN, CDR2 SVGIG, per germline (reference sequence). The CDR3 has 11 residues. The CDR3 reads CAWSVGVEQFF. The CDR3 coding sequence is TGTGCCTGGAGTGTAGGGGTTGAGCAGTTCTTC. Full variable domain (outside the CDR3, taken from reference TRBV30 and TRBJ2-1): SQTIHQWPATLVQPVGSPLSLECTVEGTSNPNLYWYRQAAGRGLQLLFYSVGIGQISSEVPQNLSASRPQDRQFILSSKKLLLSDSGFYLCAWSVGVEQFFGPGTRLTVL.

The chain recombines TRBV2 with TRBJ2-7; TRBD2 is a possible D gene (5 bases). Trimming stripped 7 bases from V and 1 base from J, with 11 bases between. CDR1 is SNHLY, CDR2 FYNNEI, per germline. There are 13 residues in the CDR3. CDR3 loop: CASKREGSYEQYF. The DNA for the CDR3 is TGTGCCAGCAAGAGGGAAGGGTCCTACGAGCAGTACTTC.

J is TRBJ2-7 and V is TRBV18; 9 nucleotides match TRBD1. V dropped 6 bases and J dropped 5; count of bases not matched to a gene: 8. The germline V gene has CDR1 KGHSH and CDR2 LQKENI. There are 14 residues in the CDR3. The chain's CDR3 is CASSPTGGPHEQYF. The CDR3 coding sequence is TGTGCCAGCTCGCCTACAGGGGGCCCCCACGAGCAGTACTTC.

This chain connects TRBV18 to TRBJ2-1; D is perhaps TRBD1 (6 bases). Germline loops: CDR1 KGHSH, CDR2 LQKENI. The CDR3 consists of 13 residues. V was pared by 1 base and J by 6 bases, with 7 bases between. The CDR3 spells CASSPQQGNEQFF. DNA for the CDR3: TGTGCCAGCTCACCACAACAGGGCAATGAGCAGTTCTTC. Full variable domain (missing parts from reference TRBV18 and TRBJ2-1): NAGVMQNPRHLVRRRGQEARLRCSPMKGHSHVYWYRQLPEEGLKFMVYLQKENIIDESGMPKERFSAEFPKEGPSILRIQQVVRGDSAAYFCASSPQQGNEQFFGPGTRLTVL.

V usage is TRBV28 and J usage is TRBJ2-1, with a weak D call TRBD1 (5 bases). CDR3 length: 11 amino acids. Between the trimmed V and J ends, which lost 6 bases and 10 bases, there was a span of 10 bases. Germline-derived CDR1 and CDR2 are MDHEN and SYDVKM. The DNA for the CDR3 is TGTGCCAGCAGCGCAGGGTGCGAGCAGTTCTTC. Amino acid sequence: CASSAGCEQFF.

In its sample, this clone was seen a few times. This chain links TRBV5-6 with TRBJ2-7; tentatively, D is TRBD1 (6 bases). Germline loops: CDR1 SGHDT, CDR2 YYEEEE. The CDR3 sequence is 14 residues long. V dropped 0 bases and J dropped 3 bases, with 10 bases sitting between them. The CDR3 loop reads CASSLGLGGYEQYF. The CDR3 DNA is TGTGCCAGCAGCTTGGGATTAGGGGGCTACGAGCAGTACTTC.

This clone has a handful of counts. This chain links TRBV6-5 with TRBJ1-6; the D gene is possibly TRBD1 (6 bases). Per the germline V gene, CDR1 is MNHEY and CDR2 is SVGAGI. The V gene lost 8 bases and the J gene lost 6 bases, with 14 bases spanning the gap. The CDR3 runs 14 residues. CDR3 nucleotides: TGTGCCAGCGGGCTAGGGACACCTAATTCACCCCTCCACTTT. As protein: CASGLGTPNSPLHF.

This sequence joins TRBV9 and TRBJ2-5; D is uncertain. CDR3 length equals 15 residues. The V and J ends lost 3 bases and 2 bases respectively, with 14 bases between them. Germline CDR1 is SGDLS and CDR2 is YYNGEE. CDR3 bases: TGTGCCAGCAGCGGAGCGAGCCGAGCACAAGAGACCCAGTACTTC. Amino acids: CASSGASRAQETQYF. The whole variable domain, remainder taken from reference TRBV9 and TRBJ2-5, is DSGVTQTPKHLITATGQRVTLRCSPRSGDLSVYWYQQSLDQGLQFLIQYYNGEERAKGNILERFSAQQFPDLHSELNLSSLELGDSALYFCASSGASRAQETQYFGPGTRLLVL.

The V call is TRBV30, the J call TRBJ1-1; possibly TRBD1 for D (5 bases). From germline, CDR1 is GTSNPN and CDR2 SVGIG (reference sequence). The V end lost 8 bases, the J end lost 0 bases, and 13 bases lay between the germline ends. This CDR3 is 13 amino acids long. CDR3 protein: CAPGGYMNTEAFF. DNA of the CDR3: TGTGCCCCGGGGGGTTATATGAACACTGAAGCTTTCTTT.

The V gene is TRBV6-6, the J gene TRBJ2-7; TRBD1 aligns across 7 bases. CDR1 is MNHNY, CDR2 SVGAGI, per germline (reference sequence). This CDR3 is 14 amino acids long. V lost 7 bases to trimming and J lost 4 bases; unmatched junction nucleotides: 10. In DNA form, the CDR3 reads TGTGCCAGCAACTTTAGGACAGGACCTTACGAGCAGTACTTC. Its protein product is CASNFRTGPYEQYF.